This entry describes one T cell receptor beta chain. What it recognizes is unknown. CDR1 is SGHTA and CDR2 is FQGTGA in the germline V gene. The CDR3 is made up of 15 amino acids. The V gene lost 2 bases and the J gene lost 1 base, with 9 bases spanning the gap. The data are from a study of cytomegalovirus exposure and HLA in healthy donors. Whole-study context: Out of 150 million to 200 million T cells, an earlier analysis found 117 million unique TCR beta sequences in total. Study findings and constraints: Reports credit the classifier with highly specific, highly sensitive diagnosis of cytomegalovirus status.

The primer mix had 60 Vbeta and 13 Jbeta primers. Here immunoSEQ multiplex PCR was the method, and the copy in TCRdb shows in-frame clones only, minus some. This sample has 150,000 to 200,000 clones, with about three quarters found just once. The sequencing sample was made of PBMCs. The chain links TRBV7-3 to TRBJ1-3; no clear D. This TCR came from a woman aged 40 to 50 in good health and CMV-seronegative. CDR3 bases: TGTGCCAGCAGCTTAGGCGGAGGGTCTGGAAACACCATATATTTT. It encodes CASSLGGGSGNTIYF.